This TCR beta chain was sequenced during a study of blood T cell repertoires in COVID-19. Study at large: The study drew acute and convalescent COVID-19 samples from the United States, Italy and Spain. Sample material is recorded as cDNA or gDNA derived from T cells, B-cell-depleted T cells, or PBMCs.

Methods used by the authors: By means of reference gene primer amplification, nucleated cell counts were estimated. TCRdb keeps only in-frame clones here, not all; method: immunoSEQ multiplex PCR. The V and J calls and clone size were taken over from that table, and D and trimming were inferred from the DNA. This repertoire shows about 240,000 clones, about 85% found once; its top ten account for roughly 2%. The CDR3 is 15 amino acids. Germline V gene lookup returns CDR1 LGHDT and CDR2 YNNKEL (reference sequence). Trimming removed 2 bases at V and 13 bases at J, with 20 bases between. The sequence derives from a man aged 25-45 years who had recovered from COVID-19. The chain employs TRBV3-1 (or the pseudogene TRBV3-2) and TRBJ1-4, with a possible D match to TRBD1 (6 bases). The source material was peripheral blood. The DNA for the CDR3 is TGTGCCAGCAGCCAAATGAACAGTGGGGGCCAGCTACTGTTTTTT. Residues: CASSQMNSGGQLLFF.